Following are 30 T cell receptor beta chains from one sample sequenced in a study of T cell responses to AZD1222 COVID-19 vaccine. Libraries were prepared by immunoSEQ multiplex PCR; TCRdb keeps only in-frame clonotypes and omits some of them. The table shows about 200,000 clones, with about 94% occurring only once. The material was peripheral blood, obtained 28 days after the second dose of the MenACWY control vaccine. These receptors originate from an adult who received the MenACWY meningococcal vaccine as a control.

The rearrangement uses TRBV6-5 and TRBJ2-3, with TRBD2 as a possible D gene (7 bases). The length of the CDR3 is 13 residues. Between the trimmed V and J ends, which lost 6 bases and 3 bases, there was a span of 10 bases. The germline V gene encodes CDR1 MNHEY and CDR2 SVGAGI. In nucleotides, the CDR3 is TGTGCCAGCAGAGCGGGGACAACAGATACGCAGTATTTT. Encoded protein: CASRAGTTDTQYF.

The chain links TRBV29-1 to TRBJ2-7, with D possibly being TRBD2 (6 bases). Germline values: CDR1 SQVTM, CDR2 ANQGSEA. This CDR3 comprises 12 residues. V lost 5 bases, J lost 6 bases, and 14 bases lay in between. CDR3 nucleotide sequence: TGCAGCGTTACCGGAGGGCGTCTCGAGCAGTACTTC. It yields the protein CSVTGGRLEQYF.

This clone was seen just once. The CDR3 region has the DNA TGTGCCAGCAGCCCCCTGGGGAGGGCGGGGTCTGAAGCTTTCTTT. Its protein product is CASSPLGRAGSEAFF. This chain connects TRBV3-1 (or the pseudogene TRBV3-2) to TRBJ1-1; D gene ambiguous. V was clipped by 4 bases and J by 6 bases, with 18 bases between them. The CDR3 has 15 amino acids. CDR1 LGHDT and CDR2 YNNKEL come from the germline V gene (reference sequence).

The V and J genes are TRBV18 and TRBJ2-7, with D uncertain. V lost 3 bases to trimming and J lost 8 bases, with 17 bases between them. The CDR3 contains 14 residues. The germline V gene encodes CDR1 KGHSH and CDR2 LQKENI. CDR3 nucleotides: TGTGCCAGCTCACCCGCCCGCTCTGACTCCAAGCAGTACTTC. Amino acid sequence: CASSPARSDSKQYF.

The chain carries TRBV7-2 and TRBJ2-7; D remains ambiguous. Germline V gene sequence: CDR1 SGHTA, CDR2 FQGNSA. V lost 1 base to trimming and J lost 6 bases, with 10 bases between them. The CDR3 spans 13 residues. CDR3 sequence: CASSLDVGIEQYF. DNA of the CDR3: TGTGCCAGCAGCTTAGACGTAGGGATCGAGCAGTACTTC.

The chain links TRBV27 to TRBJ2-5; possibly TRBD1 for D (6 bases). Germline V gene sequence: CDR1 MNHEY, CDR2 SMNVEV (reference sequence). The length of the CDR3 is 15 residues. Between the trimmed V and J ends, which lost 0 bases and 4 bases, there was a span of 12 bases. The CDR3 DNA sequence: TGTGCCAGCAGTTTATCGGTACGAGGGGGAGAGACCCAGTACTTC. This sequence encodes CASSLSVRGGETQYF.

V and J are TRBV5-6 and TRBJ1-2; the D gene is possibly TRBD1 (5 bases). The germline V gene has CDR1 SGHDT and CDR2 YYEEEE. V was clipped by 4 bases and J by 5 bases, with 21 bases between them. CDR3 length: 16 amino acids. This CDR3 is CASSPVRAPSGYGYTF. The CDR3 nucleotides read TGTGCCAGCAGCCCCGTCAGGGCACCTTCGGGGTATGGCTACACCTTC.

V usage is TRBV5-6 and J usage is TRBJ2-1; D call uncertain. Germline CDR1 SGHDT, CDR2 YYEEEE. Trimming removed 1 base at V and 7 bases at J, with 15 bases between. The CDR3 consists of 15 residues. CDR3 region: CASSLSFGVKNEQFF. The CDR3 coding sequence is TGTGCCAGCAGCTTGTCATTTGGTGTCAAGAATGAGCAGTTCTTC.

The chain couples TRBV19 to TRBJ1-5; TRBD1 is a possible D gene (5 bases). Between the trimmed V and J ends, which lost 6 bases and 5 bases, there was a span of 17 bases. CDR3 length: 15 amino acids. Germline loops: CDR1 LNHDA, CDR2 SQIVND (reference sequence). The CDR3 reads CASREDRGFDQPQHF. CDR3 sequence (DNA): TGTGCCAGTAGAGAAGACCGGGGCTTTGATCAGCCCCAGCATTTT.

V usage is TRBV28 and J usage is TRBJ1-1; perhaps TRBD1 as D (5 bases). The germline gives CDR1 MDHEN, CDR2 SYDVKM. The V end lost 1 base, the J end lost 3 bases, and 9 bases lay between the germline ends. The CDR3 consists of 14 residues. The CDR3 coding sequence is TGTGCCAGCAGTTTATATCGGGGGGACACTGAAGCTTTCTTT. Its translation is CASSLYRGDTEAFF.

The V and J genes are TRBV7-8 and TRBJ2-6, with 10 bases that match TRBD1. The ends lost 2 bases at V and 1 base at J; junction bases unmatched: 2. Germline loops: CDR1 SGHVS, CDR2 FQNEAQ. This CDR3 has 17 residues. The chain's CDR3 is CASSLRDRGSGANVLTF. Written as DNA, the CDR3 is TGTGCCAGCAGCTTACGGGACAGGGGTTCTGGGGCCAACGTCCTGACTTTC.

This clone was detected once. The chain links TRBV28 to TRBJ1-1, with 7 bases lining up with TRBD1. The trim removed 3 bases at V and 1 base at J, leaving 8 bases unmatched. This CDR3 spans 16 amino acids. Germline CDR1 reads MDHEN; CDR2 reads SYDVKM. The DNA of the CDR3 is TGTGCCAGCAGTTTTGGGGTAGGGACAGCGAACACTGAAGCTTTCTTT. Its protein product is CASSFGVGTANTEAFF. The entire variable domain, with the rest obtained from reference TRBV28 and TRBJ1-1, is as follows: DVKVTQSSRYLVKRTGEKVFLECVQDMDHENMFWYRQDPGLGLRLIYFSYDVKMKEKGDIPEGYSVSREKKERFSLILESASTNQTSMYLCASSFGVGTANTEAFFGQGTRLTVV.

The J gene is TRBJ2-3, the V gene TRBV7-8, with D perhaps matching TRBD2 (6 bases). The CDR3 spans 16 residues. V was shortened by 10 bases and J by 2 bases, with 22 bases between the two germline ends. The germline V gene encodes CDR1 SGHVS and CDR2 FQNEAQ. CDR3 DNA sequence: TGTGCCACCCGTAATCGTGAGCGGGCCCTCACAGATACGCAGTATTTT. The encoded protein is CATRNRERALTDTQYF.

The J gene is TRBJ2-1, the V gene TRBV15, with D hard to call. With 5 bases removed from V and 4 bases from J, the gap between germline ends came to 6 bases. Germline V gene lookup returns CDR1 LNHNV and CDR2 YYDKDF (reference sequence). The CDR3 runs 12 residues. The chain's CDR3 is CATSSGYNEQFF. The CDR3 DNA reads TGTGCCACCAGCTCCGGTTACAATGAGCAGTTCTTC.

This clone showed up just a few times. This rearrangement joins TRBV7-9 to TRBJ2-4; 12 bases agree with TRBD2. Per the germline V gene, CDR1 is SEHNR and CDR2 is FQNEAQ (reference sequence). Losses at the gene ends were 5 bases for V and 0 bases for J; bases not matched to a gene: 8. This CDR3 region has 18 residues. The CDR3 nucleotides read TGTGCCAGCAGCCCTGGGACTAGCGGGCTTCTAGCCAAAAACATTCAGTACTTC. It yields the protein CASSPGTSGLLAKNIQYF.

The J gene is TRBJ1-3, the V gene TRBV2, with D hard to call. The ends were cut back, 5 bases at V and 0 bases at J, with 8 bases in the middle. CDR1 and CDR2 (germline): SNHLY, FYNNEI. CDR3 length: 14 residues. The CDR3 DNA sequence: TGTGCCAGCAGTTGGGCGGACTCTGGAAACACCATATATTTT. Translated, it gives CASSWADSGNTIYF.

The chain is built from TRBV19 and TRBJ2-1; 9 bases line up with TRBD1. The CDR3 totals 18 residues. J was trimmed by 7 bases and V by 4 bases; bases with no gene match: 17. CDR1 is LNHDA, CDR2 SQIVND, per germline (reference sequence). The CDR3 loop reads CASSNPFRTGVPSNEQFF. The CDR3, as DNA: TGTGCCAGTAGTAATCCCTTCAGGACAGGGGTACCATCTAATGAGCAGTTCTTC.

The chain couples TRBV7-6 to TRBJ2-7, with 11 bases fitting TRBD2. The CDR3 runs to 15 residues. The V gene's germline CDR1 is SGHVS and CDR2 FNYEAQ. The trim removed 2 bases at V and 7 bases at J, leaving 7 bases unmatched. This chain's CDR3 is CASSLNSGGAGEQYF. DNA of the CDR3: TGTGCCAGCAGCTTAAATAGCGGGGGGGCCGGTGAGCAGTACTTC.

The CDR3 DNA reads TGTGCCAGCAGTGACTTGGGACAGGGGAACACTGAAGCTTTCTTT. Translated: CASSDLGQGNTEAFF. V gene TRBV28 combines with J gene TRBJ1-1, with 9 bases identical to TRBD1. In germline, CDR1 is MDHEN, CDR2 SYDVKM. V lost 5 bases to trimming and J lost 1 base; unmatched junction nucleotides: 5. CDR3 length: 15 amino acids.

The DNA of the CDR3 is TGTGCCAGTTCCTTTACAGGGGAGGGCACTGAAGCTTTCTTT. The encoded protein is CASSFTGEGTEAFF. The V gene is TRBV2, the J gene TRBJ1-1, with 7 bases fitting TRBD1. The V gene end was trimmed by 9 bases and the J gene end by 4 bases; junction bases not matched to a gene: 11. The length of the CDR3 is 14 residues. Germline V gene sequence: CDR1 SNHLY, CDR2 FYNNEI.

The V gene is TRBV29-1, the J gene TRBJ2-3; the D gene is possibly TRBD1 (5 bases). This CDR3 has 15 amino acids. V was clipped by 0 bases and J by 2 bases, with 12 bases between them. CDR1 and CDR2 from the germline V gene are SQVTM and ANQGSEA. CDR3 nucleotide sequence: TGCAGCGTTGAAGATTCACAGGAGTCCACAGATACGCAGTATTTT. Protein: CSVEDSQESTDTQYF.

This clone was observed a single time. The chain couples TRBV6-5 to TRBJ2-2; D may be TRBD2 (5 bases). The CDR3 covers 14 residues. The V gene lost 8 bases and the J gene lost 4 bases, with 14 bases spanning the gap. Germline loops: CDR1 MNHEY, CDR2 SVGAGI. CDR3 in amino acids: CASGLSGGTGELFF. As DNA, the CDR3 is TGTGCCAGCGGCCTCTCAGGAGGCACCGGGGAGCTGTTTTTT.

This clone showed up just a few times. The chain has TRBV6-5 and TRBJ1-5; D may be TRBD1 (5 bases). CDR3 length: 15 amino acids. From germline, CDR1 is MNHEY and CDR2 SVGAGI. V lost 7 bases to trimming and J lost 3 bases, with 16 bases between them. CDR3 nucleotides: TGTGCCAGCAAAAGCACAGGTATGCCCAATCAGCCCCAGCATTTT. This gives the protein CASKSTGMPNQPQHF.

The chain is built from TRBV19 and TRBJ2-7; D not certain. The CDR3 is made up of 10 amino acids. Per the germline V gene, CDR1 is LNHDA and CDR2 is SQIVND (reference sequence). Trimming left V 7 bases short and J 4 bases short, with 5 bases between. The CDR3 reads CASNPYEQYF. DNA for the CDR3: TGTGCCAGTAATCCTTACGAGCAGTACTTC.

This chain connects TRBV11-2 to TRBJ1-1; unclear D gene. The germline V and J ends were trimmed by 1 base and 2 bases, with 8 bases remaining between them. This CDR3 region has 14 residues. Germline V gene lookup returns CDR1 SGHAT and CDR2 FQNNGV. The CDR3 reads CASSLVPGNTEAFF. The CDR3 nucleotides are TGTGCCAGCAGCTTAGTCCCCGGTAACACTGAAGCTTTCTTT.

DNA of the CDR3: TGTGCCACTCCTGGGGGAGTGGACAATGAGCAGTTCTTC. Translated, it gives CATPGGVDNEQFF. J is TRBJ2-1 and V is TRBV2; D could derive from TRBD1 or TRBD2 (5 bases each). Germline V CDR1 and CDR2: SNHLY, FYNNEI. Trimming took 10 bases from V and 5 from J, leaving 15 bases between them. CDR3 length equals 13 residues.

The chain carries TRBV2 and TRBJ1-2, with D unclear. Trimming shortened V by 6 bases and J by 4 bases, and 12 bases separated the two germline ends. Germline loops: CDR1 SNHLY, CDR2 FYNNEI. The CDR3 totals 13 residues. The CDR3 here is CASSRNEGYGYTF. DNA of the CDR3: TGTGCCAGCAGCCGAAACGAGGGCTATGGCTACACCTTC.

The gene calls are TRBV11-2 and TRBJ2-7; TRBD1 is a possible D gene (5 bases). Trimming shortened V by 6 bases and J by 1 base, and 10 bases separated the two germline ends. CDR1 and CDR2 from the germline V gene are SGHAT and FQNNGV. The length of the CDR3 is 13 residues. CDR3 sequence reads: CASRTTASYEQYF. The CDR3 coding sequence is TGTGCCAGCAGGACGACAGCATCCTACGAGCAGTACTTC.

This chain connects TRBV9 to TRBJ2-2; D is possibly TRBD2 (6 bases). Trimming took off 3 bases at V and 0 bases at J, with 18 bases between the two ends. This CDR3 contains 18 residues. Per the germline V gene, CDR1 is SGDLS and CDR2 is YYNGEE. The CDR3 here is CASSASPGLPANTGELFF. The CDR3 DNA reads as TGTGCCAGCAGCGCATCCCCGGGACTCCCGGCGAACACCGGGGAGCTGTTTTTT.

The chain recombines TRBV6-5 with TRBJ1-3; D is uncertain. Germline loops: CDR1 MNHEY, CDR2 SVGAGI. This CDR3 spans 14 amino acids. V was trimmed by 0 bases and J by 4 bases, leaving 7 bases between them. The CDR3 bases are TGTGCCAGCAGTTACTCACGGGTAGGAAACACCATATATTTT. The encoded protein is CASSYSRVGNTIYF.